What follows are 21 T cell receptor beta chains derived from one specimen sequenced in a study of cytomegalovirus exposure and HLA in healthy donors. PCR employed 60 Vbeta and 13 Jbeta primers. Sequencing used immunoSEQ multiplex PCR; TCRdb keeps in-frame clones, though not all of them. Among 150,000 to 200,000 clones listed, roughly 80% were seen once. The specimen was PBMCs. The origin of the receptors is a female donor in good health and CMV-seronegative.

The rearrangement joins TRBV7-3 to TRBJ2-7, with 9 bases matching TRBD1. The J segment lost 6 bases and the V segment lost 5 bases, leaving 5 bases of the junction unmatched. The CDR3 sequence is 13 residues long. Germline V gives CDR1 SGHTA, CDR2 FQGTGA. The CDR3 spells CASSPTGGGEQYF. CDR3 in DNA: TGTGCCAGCAGCCCAACAGGGGGCGGCGAGCAGTACTTC.

The chain combines TRBV7-3 with TRBJ1-1, with D perhaps TRBD1 (5 bases). Deletions cut 6 bases from V and 10 bases from J, with 24 bases between. The CDR3 runs 15 residues. Germline V gene sequence: CDR1 SGHTA, CDR2 FQGTGA. The CDR3 DNA is TGTGCCAGCAGTTTGGAGCAGGGAGGTCGCCTGGGAGCTTTCTTT. Its protein is CASSLEQGGRLGAFF.

The rearrangement joins TRBV7-9 to TRBJ2-7, with D perhaps matching TRBD1 (5 bases). CDR3 length: 14 residues. Trimming cost V 6 bases and J 3 bases, with 15 bases left between them. The V gene's germline CDR1 is SEHNR and CDR2 FQNEAQ (reference sequence). The CDR3 nucleotides are TGTGCCAGCAGATCGGACAAGGGGATCTACGAGCAGTACTTC. Encoded protein: CASRSDKGIYEQYF. Full variable domain (missing parts from reference TRBV7-9 and TRBJ2-7): DTGVSQNPRHKITKRGQNVTFRCDPISEHNRLYWYRQTLGQGPEFLTYFQNEAQLEKSRLLSDRFSAERPKGSFSTLEIQRTEQGDSAMYLCASRSDKGIYEQYFGPGTRLTVT.

V is TRBV5-1 and J is TRBJ2-1; unclear D gene. The CDR3 extends over 12 amino acids. Trimming shortened V by 4 bases and J by 2 bases, and 4 bases separated the two germline ends. From germline, CDR1 is SGHRS and CDR2 YFSETQ. For the CDR3, the DNA is TGCGCCAGCAGCCAAACCTACAATGAGCAGTTCTTC. Protein sequence: CASSQTYNEQFF.

The V call is TRBV4-1, the J call TRBJ1-1, with D perhaps matching TRBD1 (5 bases). Trimming left V 1 base short and J 2 bases short, with 14 bases between. CDR3 size: 16 residues. Germline lookup yields CDR1 MGHRA and CDR2 YSYEKL. Here the CDR3 DNA reads TGCGCCAGCAGCCAAGCTGCAGGGAATATTAACACTGAAGCTTTCTTT. Its translation: CASSQAAGNINTEAFF.

This chain connects TRBV7-9 to TRBJ1-2; 9 bases fit TRBD1. Germline trimming cut 5 bases from V and 5 bases from J; bases unmatched to any gene: 6. The CDR3 consists of 14 residues. Germline V gene sequence: CDR1 SEHNR, CDR2 FQNEAQ (reference sequence). The CDR3 nucleotides read TGTGCCAGCAGCCAAACCGGGACAGGGTATGGCTACACCTTC. As protein: CASSQTGTGYGYTF.

J is TRBJ1-2 and V is TRBV9; 8 positions match TRBD1. Germline CDR1 SGDLS, CDR2 YYNGEE. CDR3 length: 15 residues. J lost 4 bases, V lost 0 bases, and 5 bases had no gene match. The CDR3 protein is CASSVDPGQGYGYTF. DNA of the CDR3: TGTGCCAGCAGCGTAGACCCAGGACAGGGCTATGGCTACACCTTC.

The J gene is TRBJ2-7, the V gene TRBV11-2; 9 bases agree with TRBD1. Germline values: CDR1 SGHAT, CDR2 FQNNGV. The CDR3 runs to 15 residues. V shed 5 bases, J shed 1 base, and the junction held 6 bases outside the gene matches. The CDR3 is CASSAGTGISYEQYF. CDR3 nucleotides: TGTGCCAGCAGCGCCGGGACAGGGATTTCCTACGAGCAGTACTTC.

The chain carries TRBV7-2 and TRBJ2-1, with 10 bases identical to TRBD1. The germline V gene encodes CDR1 SGHTA and CDR2 FQGNSA. The CDR3 is 14 amino acids. V lost 5 bases to trimming and J lost 7 bases; unmatched junction nucleotides: 5. The CDR3 region is CASSRDRGPNEQFF. The CDR3, as DNA: TGTGCCAGCAGCCGCGACAGGGGGCCGAATGAGCAGTTCTTC. Full variable domain (missing parts from reference TRBV7-2 and TRBJ2-1): GAGVSQSPSNKVTEKGKDVELRCDPISGHTALYWYRQSLGQGLEFLIYFQGNSAPDKSGLPSDRFSAERTGGSVSTLTIQRTQQEDSAVYLCASSRDRGPNEQFFGPGTRLTVL.

The J gene is TRBJ1-1, the V gene TRBV13, with D unresolved. The CDR3 is made up of 16 amino acids. Germline V CDR1 and CDR2: PRHDT, FYEKMQ (reference sequence). The V gene lost 4 bases and the J gene lost 3 bases, with 18 bases spanning the gap. CDR3 coding DNA: TGTGCCAGCAGCTCCCCCGGTTCGCAGGTGGACACTGAAGCTTTCTTT. Residues: CASSSPGSQVDTEAFF.

The V and J genes are TRBV5-1 and TRBJ1-1; TRBD1 is a possible D gene (6 bases). Germline V CDR1 and CDR2: SGHRS, YFSETQ. Trimming left V 2 bases short and J 0 bases short, with 8 bases between. CDR3 length: 14 amino acids. CDR3: CASSFGGLNTEAFF. CDR3 nucleotide sequence: TGCGCCAGCAGCTTCGGGGGGCTGAACACTGAAGCTTTCTTT.

The chain carries TRBV7-2 and TRBJ1-1; D is uncertain. The ends were cut back, 1 base at V and 6 bases at J, with 9 bases in the middle. There are 13 residues in the CDR3. Germline lookup yields CDR1 SGHTA and CDR2 FQGNSA. CDR3 nucleotide sequence: TGTGCCAGCAGCTTAGTTCCAGAAGCTGAAGCTTTCTTT. Translation gives CASSLVPEAEAFF.

The chain has TRBV29-1 and TRBJ2-1, with TRBD2 matching over 7 bases. Germline loops: CDR1 SQVTM, CDR2 ANQGSEA. There are 14 residues in the CDR3. V gave up 7 bases and J gave up 7 bases; unmatched junction bases: 13. CDR3 amino acids: CSAGGRREGNEQFF. The CDR3 DNA reads TGCAGCGCTGGCGGCCGAAGGGAGGGGAATGAGCAGTTCTTC.

The chain couples TRBV5-1 to TRBJ1-4; the match to TRBD1 covers 11 bases. Germline lookup yields CDR1 SGHRS and CDR2 YFSETQ. This CDR3 contains 15 residues. V shed 1 base, J shed 7 bases, and the junction held 3 bases outside the gene matches. The CDR3 DNA follows: TGCGCCAGCAGCTTGTTGGGACAGGGGGTTGAAAAACTGTTTTTT. This codes for CASSLLGQGVEKLFF.

J is TRBJ1-6 and V is TRBV27; D is ambiguous. This CDR3 has 14 amino acids. Germline CDR1 reads MNHEY; CDR2 reads SMNVEV (reference sequence). V was cut by 6 bases and J by 10 bases, with 16 bases left in between. The CDR3 loop is CASSTHGISSPLHF. The CDR3 DNA sequence: TGTGCCAGCAGCACCCACGGGATCTCGTCACCCCTCCACTTT.

This chain connects TRBV19 to TRBJ2-2; TRBD1 is a possible D gene (6 bases). Trimming left V 4 bases short and J 1 base short, with 10 bases between. CDR1 and CDR2 from the germline V gene are LNHDA and SQIVND (reference sequence). The CDR3 contains 15 residues. In nucleotides, the CDR3 is TGTGCCAGTAGTAGAGACAGGATGAACACCGGGGAGCTGTTTTTT. This gives the protein CASSRDRMNTGELFF.

The chain has TRBV6-6 and TRBJ2-7; TRBD2 agrees at 7 bases. Germline CDR1 MNHNY, CDR2 SVGAGI (reference sequence). V was clipped by 4 bases and J by 0 bases; unmatched bases: 6. The CDR3 loop spans 15 amino acids. DNA for the CDR3: TGTGCCAGCAGTTCACGGACTAGTGCCTCCTACGAGCAGTACTTC. As protein: CASSSRTSASYEQYF.

The CDR3 loop reads CASSWRLSGNSPLHF. CDR3 DNA sequence: TGTGCCAGCAGCTGGAGGCTTTCTGGTAATTCACCCCTCCACTTT. The chain recombines TRBV5-6 with TRBJ1-6; D ambiguous. The V gene lost 3 bases and the J gene lost 6 bases, with 13 bases spanning the gap. This CDR3 comprises 15 residues. The germline V gene has CDR1 SGHDT and CDR2 YYEEEE.

The V gene is TRBV6-5, the J gene TRBJ1-1; no clear D. V was shortened by 4 bases and J by 5 bases, with 5 bases between the two germline ends. The length of the CDR3 is 11 residues. Looked up from germline, CDR1 is MNHEY and CDR2 is SVGAGI. The DNA for the CDR3 is TGTGCCAGCAGTTTTAGTACTGAAGCTTTCTTT. Amino acids: CASSFSTEAFF.

The chain joins TRBV9 to TRBJ1-1, with 10 nucleotides matching TRBD1. This CDR3 has 17 amino acids. V lost 4 bases and J lost 0; bases outside the gene matches: 9. CDR1 SGDLS and CDR2 YYNGEE come from the germline V gene. CDR3 sequence (DNA): TGTGCCAGCAGCCCGGGACAGGGGTCCCTCCTGAACACTGAAGCTTTCTTT. This codes for CASSPGQGSLLNTEAFF.

The V call is TRBV5-1, the J call TRBJ1-4, with D maybe TRBD1 (5 bases). Looked up from germline, CDR1 is SGHRS and CDR2 is YFSETQ. CDR3 length: 14 amino acids. The germline V and J ends were trimmed by 0 bases and 4 bases, with 7 bases remaining between them. This CDR3 reads CASSLDRINEKLFF. The CDR3 nucleotides are TGCGCCAGCAGCTTGGACAGGATTAATGAAAAACTGTTTTTT.